The entry below gives a single T cell receptor (beta chain) sequence along with its context. TCRdb's table, derived via immunoSEQ multiplex PCR, lists solely in-frame clones and lacks some. The table lists 8,500 to 14,000 clones, around four fifths of them singletons. The sample belongs to a study of OX40 agonist ivuxolimab in advanced cancers. Study-wide background: In this cohort, patients received ivuxolimab, an agonistic anti-OX40 (CD134) antibody.

The sample in question was CD4+ or CD8+ T cells sorted from blood, obtained in a trial of the OX40 agonist ivuxolimab. This TCR derives from an adult with an advanced solid tumor such as melanoma, head and neck, liver or kidney cancer.

The DNA of the CDR3 is TGTGCCAGCAGTTTACTCGGACGGCAAACCTACGAGCAGTACTTC. As protein: CASSLLGRQTYEQYF. The chain links TRBV27 to TRBJ2-7, with D uncertain. CDR1 and CDR2 from the germline V gene are MNHEY and SMNVEV (reference sequence). V was cut by 2 bases and J by 2 bases, with 13 bases left in between. This CDR3 has 15 amino acids.